Sequencing of this T cell receptor beta chain was carried out in a study of blood T cell repertoires in COVID-19. Study at large: Material from acute and convalescent COVID-19 was sourced from the United States, Italy and Spain. The cDNA or gDNA used as material had been derived from T cells, B-cell-depleted T cells, or PBMCs.

Per the original methods: Nucleated cell number was recorded as an estimate derived from reference gene primer amplification. TCRdb's table, derived via immunoSEQ multiplex PCR, lists solely in-frame clones and lacks some. V, J and clone size were drawn from that table, and D and trimming were deduced from the DNA. The table includes 150,000 to 200,000 clones, approximately 82% detected once. The V and J ends lost 6 bases and 5 bases respectively, with 11 bases between them. CDR3 size: 13 residues. Germline loops: CDR1 MNHEY, CDR2 SMNVEV (reference sequence). The rearrangement uses TRBV27 and TRBJ2-1; possibly TRBD1 for D (6 bases). The sequencing input was peripheral blood. The clonotype originates from a human donor with acute or convalescent COVID-19. The donor label of this sample is uncertain. CDR3 nucleotides: TGTGCCAGCAGAACAGGGAATAACAATGAGCAGTTCTTC. It is translated as CASRTGNNNEQFF.